This T cell receptor beta chain comes out of a study of blood T cell repertoires in COVID-19. Turning to the study itself: The study drew acute and convalescent COVID-19 samples from the United States, Italy and Spain.

Donors in Cohort 3 who had recovered were those with two negative PCRs, healthcare professional clearance, or resolution of their symptoms. CDR3 length: 15 amino acids. Germline CDR1 reads GTSNPN; CDR2 reads SVGIG (reference sequence). V dropped 7 bases and J dropped 0 bases, with 16 bases sitting between them. Original analysis: Amplification with reference gene primers provided the estimates of nucleated cell counts. Profiling relied on immunoSEQ multiplex PCR, and the TCRdb table lists in-frame clones only, not all of them. V, J and clone size are taken as reported in that table, and D and trimming were inferred from the DNA itself. The table includes some 300,000 clones, roughly 91% detected once.

This rearrangement joins TRBV30 to TRBJ2-1; possibly TRBD1 for D (5 bases). This clonotype originated in a woman between 25 and 40 years old who had recovered from COVID-19. The sequenced material came from PBMCs or T cells enriched from blood (not recorded which). The chain's CDR3 is CASKWQGYSYNEQFF. In nucleotides, the CDR3 is TGTGCCTCTAAATGGCAGGGATACTCCTACAATGAGCAGTTCTTC.